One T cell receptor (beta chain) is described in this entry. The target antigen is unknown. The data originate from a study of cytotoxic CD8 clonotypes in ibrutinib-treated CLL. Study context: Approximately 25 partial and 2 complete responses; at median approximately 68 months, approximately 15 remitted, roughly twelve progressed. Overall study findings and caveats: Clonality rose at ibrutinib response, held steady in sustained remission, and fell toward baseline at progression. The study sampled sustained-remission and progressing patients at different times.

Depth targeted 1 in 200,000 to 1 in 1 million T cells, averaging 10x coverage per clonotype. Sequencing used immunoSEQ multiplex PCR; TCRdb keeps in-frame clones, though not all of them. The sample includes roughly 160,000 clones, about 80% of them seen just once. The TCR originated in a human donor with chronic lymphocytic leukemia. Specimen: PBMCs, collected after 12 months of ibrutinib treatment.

The DNA of the CDR3 is TGCAGCGTTTCGGACGACATCTACGAGCAGTACTTC. Amino acid sequence: CSVSDDIYEQYF. The chain employs TRBV29-1 and TRBJ2-7; D is ambiguous. V was pared by 5 bases and J by 3 bases, with 11 bases between. This CDR3 has 12 residues. The germline V gene encodes CDR1 SQVTM and CDR2 ANQGSEA.